This entry concerns a single T cell receptor beta chain. The data are from a study of control samples from healthy donors and cancer patients. CDR3 length equals 17 residues. The germline V gene encodes CDR1 SGHTA and CDR2 FQGTGA. After removal of 5 bases from V and 0 bases from J, the junction contained 6 bases not matched to a gene. Sequencing used immunoSEQ multiplex PCR; TCRdb keeps in-frame clones, though not all of them. The sample includes some 98,000 clones, roughly 84% of them seen just once. V gene TRBV7-3 combines with J gene TRBJ2-6, with 8 positions matching TRBD1. This TCR derives from a man between 70 and 80 years old with lung cancer. Input material: PBMCs. CDR3 DNA: TGTGCCAGCAGCCCGGGACAGGTTGGCTCTGGGGCCAACGTCCTGACTTTC. It encodes CASSPGQVGSGANVLTF.